Given below is one T cell receptor (beta chain) in context. The sample belongs to a study of T cell responses to AZD1222 COVID-19 vaccine. The V gene's germline CDR1 is SGHRS and CDR2 YFSETQ. Trimming removed 0 bases at V and 1 base at J, with 10 bases between. The CDR3 covers 15 residues. Analysis merged second doses at about 4 or about 12 weeks. Produced via immunoSEQ multiplex PCR; TCRdb's table is partial and in-frame only. The profile shows about 140,000 clones, 90% of them singletons. This receptor was taken from an adult who received the AZD1222 COVID-19 vaccine. The V gene is TRBV5-1, the J gene TRBJ2-5, with D perhaps matching TRBD2 (5 bases). The sample here was peripheral blood, taken 28 days after the second AZD1222 dose. Here the CDR3 reads CASSLGRGAQETQYF. The CDR3 DNA is TGCGCCAGCAGCTTGGGCCGGGGAGCCCAAGAGACCCAGTACTTC. The whole variable domain, filled in from reference TRBV5-1 and TRBJ2-5, reads KAGVTQTPRYLIKTRGQQVTLSCSPISGHRSVSWYQQTPGQGLQFLFEYFSETQRNKGNFPGRFSGRQFSNSRSEMNVSTLELGDSALYLCASSLGRGAQETQYFGPGTRLLVL.